The TCR beta chain described here comes from a study of graft-versus-host responses after intestinal transplantation. Study as a whole: Transplantation in recipients was multivisceral, liver-intestinal, or isolated intestinal. The whole recipient group had anti-thymocyte globulin induction followed by tacrolimus and steroids for two to four years.

The table came from immunoSEQ multiplex PCR; TCRdb's copy has only in-frame clones and leaves some out. The table records about 85,000 clones, around 84% of them present only once. Worth noting for this clone: Its antigen is unidentified.

The sequenced sample was unstimulated CD4+ T cells sorted from spleen or lymph node cells, obtained before intestinal transplant. The clonotype comes from a human donor who received an intestinal transplant.

The CDR3 DNA sequence: TGCGCCAGCAGCAGGACTAGCGGGGCGACCTACGAGCAGTACTTC. This translates into CASSRTSGATYEQYF. This rearrangement joins TRBV5-1 to TRBJ2-7, with 12 bases fitting TRBD2. Per the germline V gene, CDR1 is SGHRS and CDR2 is YFSETQ. V trimming: 4 bases; J trimming: 2 bases; junction bases outside the gene matches: 4. The CDR3 loop spans 15 amino acids.